The clone carrying this T cell receptor beta chain has a handful of counts. In germline, CDR1 is SGHAT, CDR2 FQNNGV. This CDR3 has 15 amino acids. V lost 4 bases to trimming and J lost 0 bases, with 13 bases between them. Participants spanned ages roughly 18 to 90 years and resided in about 25 US areas. Either two negative PCRs, clearance, or symptom resolution qualified Cohort 3 donors as recovered. Source study methods: Amplification of reference gene primers was used by the study to estimate nucleated cell counts. The repertoire was sequenced with immunoSEQ multiplex PCR; TCRdb's copy has only in-frame clones and lacks some. D and trimming were read from the DNA, whereas the V and J calls and clone size are those reported in that table. The sample consists of about 350,000 clones, roughly 87% of them appearing once. The data are from a study of blood T cell repertoires in COVID-19. Study details: T cells, B-cell-depleted T cells, or PBMCs provided the cDNA or gDNA that served as material.

V and J are TRBV11-2 and TRBJ2-7, with a possible D match to TRBD2 (5 bases). The receptor's source is a young woman who had recovered from COVID-19. Sequencing was performed on PBMCs or T cells enriched from blood (not recorded which). The CDR3 DNA reads TGTGCCAGCAGCTCAGCCCCGGGGAGCTCCTACGAGCAGTACTTC. Translated: CASSSAPGSSYEQYF.